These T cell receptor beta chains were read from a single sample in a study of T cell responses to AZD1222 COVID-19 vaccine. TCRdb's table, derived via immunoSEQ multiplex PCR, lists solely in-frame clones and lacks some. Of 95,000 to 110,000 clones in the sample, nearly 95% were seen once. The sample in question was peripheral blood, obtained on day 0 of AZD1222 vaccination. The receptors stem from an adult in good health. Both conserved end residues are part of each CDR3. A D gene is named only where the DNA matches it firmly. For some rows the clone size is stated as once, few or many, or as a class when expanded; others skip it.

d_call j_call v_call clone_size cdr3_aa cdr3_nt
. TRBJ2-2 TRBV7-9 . CASSFLGTGELFF TGTGCCAGCAGCTTTTTGGGCACCGGGGAGCTGTTTTTT
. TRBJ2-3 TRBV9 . CASSVGSMDTQYF TGTGCCAGCAGCGTAGGGAGTATGGATACGCAGTATTTT
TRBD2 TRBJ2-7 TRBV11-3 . CASSPTFGAGIYEQYF TGTGCCAGCAGCCCCACCTTCGGAGCGGGGATCTACGAGCAGTACTTC
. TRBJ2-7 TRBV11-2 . CASSSPLRGSYEQYF TGTGCCAGCAGCTCCCCATTAAGGGGGTCCTACGAGCAGTACTTC
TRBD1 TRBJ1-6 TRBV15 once CATSRAGQGGSPLHF TGTGCCACCAGCAGAGCGGGACAGGGTGGTTCACCCCTCCACTTT
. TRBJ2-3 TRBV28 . CASSHQSGVLTDTQYF TGTGCCAGTAGCCACCAGTCCGGAGTCCTCACAGATACGCAGTATTTT
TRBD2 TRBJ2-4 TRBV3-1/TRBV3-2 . CASSQGSSGKGIQYF TGTGCCAGCAGCCAAGGGTCTAGCGGGAAGGGCATTCAGTACTTC
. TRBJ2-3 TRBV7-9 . CASSLDQGTDTQYF TGTGCCAGCAGCTTAGACCAGGGCACAGATACGCAGTATTTT
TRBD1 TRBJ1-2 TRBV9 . CASSHGTGANYGYTF TGTGCCAGCAGCCACGGGACAGGAGCTAACTATGGCTACACCTTC
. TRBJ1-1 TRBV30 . CAWPLRGALNTEAFF TGTGCCTGGCCGCTGCGGGGGGCCTTGAACACTGAAGCTTTCTTT
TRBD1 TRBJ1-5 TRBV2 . CASIRDRDNQPQHF TGTGCCAGCATTCGGGACAGGGATAATCAGCCCCAGCATTTT
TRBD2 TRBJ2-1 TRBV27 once CASSLVAGESHEQFF TGTGCCAGCAGTTTAGTAGCGGGAGAGTCCCATGAGCAGTTCTTC